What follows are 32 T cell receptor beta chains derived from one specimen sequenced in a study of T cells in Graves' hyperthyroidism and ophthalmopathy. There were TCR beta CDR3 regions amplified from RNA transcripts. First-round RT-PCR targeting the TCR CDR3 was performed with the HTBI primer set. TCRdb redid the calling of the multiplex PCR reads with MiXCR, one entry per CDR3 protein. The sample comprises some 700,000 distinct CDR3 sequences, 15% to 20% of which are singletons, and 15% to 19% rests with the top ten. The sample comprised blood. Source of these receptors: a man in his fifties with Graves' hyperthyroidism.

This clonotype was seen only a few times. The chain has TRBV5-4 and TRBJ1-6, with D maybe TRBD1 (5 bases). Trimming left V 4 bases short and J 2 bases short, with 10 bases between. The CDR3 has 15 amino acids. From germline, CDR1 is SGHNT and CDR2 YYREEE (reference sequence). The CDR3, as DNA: TGTGCCAGCAGCCAGGGACGGACCTATAATTCACCCCTCCACTTT. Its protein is CASSQGRTYNSPLHF.

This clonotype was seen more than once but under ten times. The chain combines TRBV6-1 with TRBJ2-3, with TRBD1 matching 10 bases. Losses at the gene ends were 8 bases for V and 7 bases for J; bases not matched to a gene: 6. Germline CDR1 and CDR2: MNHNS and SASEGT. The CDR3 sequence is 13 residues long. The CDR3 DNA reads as TGTGCCAGCCAAGGGACAGGGGAGTATACGCAGTATTTT. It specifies CASQGTGEYTQYF.

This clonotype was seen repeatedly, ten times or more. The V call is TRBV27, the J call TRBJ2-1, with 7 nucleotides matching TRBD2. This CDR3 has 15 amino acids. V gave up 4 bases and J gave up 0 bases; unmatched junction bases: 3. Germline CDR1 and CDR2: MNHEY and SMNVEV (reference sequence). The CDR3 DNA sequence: TGTGCCAGCAGTTCCCCGGGAGGCTCCTACAATGAGCAGTTCTTC. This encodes CASSSPGGSYNEQFF.

The CDR3 reads CASSPDRGQGSGELFF. The CDR3 DNA reads as TGTGCCAGCAGCCCCGACAGGGGGCAAGGCTCCGGGGAGCTGTTTTTT. The V gene is TRBV5-8, the J gene TRBJ2-2; the match to TRBD1 covers 10 bases. Losses at the gene ends were 4 bases for V and 6 bases for J; bases not matched to a gene: 9. CDR1 is SGHTS, CDR2 YDEGEE, per germline. This CDR3 is 16 amino acids long.

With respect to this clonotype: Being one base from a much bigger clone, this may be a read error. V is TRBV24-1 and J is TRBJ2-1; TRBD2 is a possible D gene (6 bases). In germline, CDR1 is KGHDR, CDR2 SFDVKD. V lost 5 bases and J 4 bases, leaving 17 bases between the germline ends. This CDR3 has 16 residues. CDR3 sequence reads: CATSATHGTYYNEQFF. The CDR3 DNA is TGTGCCACCAGTGCCACCCACGGGACTTATTACAATGAGCAGTTCTTC.

CDR3 in DNA: TGTGCCAGCAGCCTCCGGGTGAGCGGGAGAACGGCAGATACGCAGTATTTT. It yields the protein CASSLRVSGRTADTQYF. The chain combines TRBV3-1 with TRBJ2-3, with TRBD2 identical over 8 bases. After removal of 4 bases from V and 4 bases from J, the junction contained 13 bases not matched to a gene. There are 17 residues in the CDR3. Germline V CDR1 and CDR2: LGHDT, YNNKEL (reference sequence).

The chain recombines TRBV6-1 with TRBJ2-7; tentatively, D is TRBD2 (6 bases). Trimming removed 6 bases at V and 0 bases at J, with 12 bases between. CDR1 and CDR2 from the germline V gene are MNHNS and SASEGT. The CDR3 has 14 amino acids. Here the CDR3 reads CASRRLGSSYEQYF. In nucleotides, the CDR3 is TGTGCCAGCAGACGACTAGGGAGCTCCTACGAGCAGTACTTC.

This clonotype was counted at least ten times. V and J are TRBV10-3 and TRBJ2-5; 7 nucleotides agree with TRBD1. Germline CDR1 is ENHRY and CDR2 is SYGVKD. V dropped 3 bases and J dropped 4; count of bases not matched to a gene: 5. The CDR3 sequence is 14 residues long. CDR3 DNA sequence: TGTGCCATCAGTGATTACAGGGGTGGAGAGACCCAGTACTTC. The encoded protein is CAISDYRGGETQYF.

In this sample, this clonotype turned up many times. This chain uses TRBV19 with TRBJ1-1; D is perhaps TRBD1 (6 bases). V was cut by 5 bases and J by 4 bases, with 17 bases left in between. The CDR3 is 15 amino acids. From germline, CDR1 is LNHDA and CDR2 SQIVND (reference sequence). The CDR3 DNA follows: TGTGCCAGTAGTCTCTTTTCGGGGGCAGGCACTGAAGCTTTCTTT. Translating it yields CASSLFSGAGTEAFF. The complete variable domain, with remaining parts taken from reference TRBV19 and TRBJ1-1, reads DGGITQSPKYLFRKEGQNVTLSCEQNLNHDAMYWYRQDPGQGLRLIYYSQIVNDFQKGDIAEGYSVSREKKESFPLTVTSAQKNPTAFYLCASSLFSGAGTEAFFGQGTRLTVV.

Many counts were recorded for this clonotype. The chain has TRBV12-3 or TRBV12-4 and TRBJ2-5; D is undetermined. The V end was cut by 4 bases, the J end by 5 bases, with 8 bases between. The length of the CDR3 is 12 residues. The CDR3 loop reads CASSSTVETQYF. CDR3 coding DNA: TGTGCCAGCAGTTCGACCGTGGAGACCCAGTACTTC.

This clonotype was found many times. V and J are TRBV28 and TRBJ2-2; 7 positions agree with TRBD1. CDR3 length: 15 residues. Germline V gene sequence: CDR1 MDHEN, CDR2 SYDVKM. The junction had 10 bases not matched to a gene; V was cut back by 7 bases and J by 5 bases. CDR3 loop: CASTLTGTATGELFF. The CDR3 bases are TGTGCCAGCACATTGACCGGGACAGCTACCGGGGAGCTGTTTTTT.

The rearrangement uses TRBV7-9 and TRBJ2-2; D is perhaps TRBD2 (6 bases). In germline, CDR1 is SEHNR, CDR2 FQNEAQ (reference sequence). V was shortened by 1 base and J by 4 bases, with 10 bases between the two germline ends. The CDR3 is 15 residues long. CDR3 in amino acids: CASSLVGGTTGELFF. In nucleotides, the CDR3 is TGTGCCAGCAGCTTAGTCGGGGGTACCACCGGGGAGCTGTTTTTT.

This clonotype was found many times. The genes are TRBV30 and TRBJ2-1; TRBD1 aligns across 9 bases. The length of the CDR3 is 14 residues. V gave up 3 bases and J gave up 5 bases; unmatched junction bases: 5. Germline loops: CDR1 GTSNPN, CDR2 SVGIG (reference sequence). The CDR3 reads CAWSMTGGNNEQFF. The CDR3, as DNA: TGTGCCTGGAGCATGACAGGGGGAAACAATGAGCAGTTCTTC.

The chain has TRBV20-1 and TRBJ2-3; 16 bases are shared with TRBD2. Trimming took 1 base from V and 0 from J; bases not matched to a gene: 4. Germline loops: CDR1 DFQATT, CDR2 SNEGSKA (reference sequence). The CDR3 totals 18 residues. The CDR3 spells CSARVGGLAGGSTDTQYF. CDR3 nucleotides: TGCAGTGCTAGAGTTGGGGGACTAGCGGGAGGGAGCACAGATACGCAGTATTTT.

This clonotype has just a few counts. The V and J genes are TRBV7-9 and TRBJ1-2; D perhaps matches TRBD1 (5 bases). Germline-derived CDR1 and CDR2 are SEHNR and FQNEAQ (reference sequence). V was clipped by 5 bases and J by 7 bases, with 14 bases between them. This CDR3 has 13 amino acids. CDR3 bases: TGTGCCAGCAGCCCAGCGGAGGGACCTGGCTACACCTTC. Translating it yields CASSPAEGPGYTF.

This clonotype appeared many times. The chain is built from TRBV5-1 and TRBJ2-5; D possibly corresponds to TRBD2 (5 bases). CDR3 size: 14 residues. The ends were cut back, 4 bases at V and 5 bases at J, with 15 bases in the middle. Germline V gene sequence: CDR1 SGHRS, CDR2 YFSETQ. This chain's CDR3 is CASSMEALAETQYF. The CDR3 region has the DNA TGCGCCAGCAGCATGGAGGCTCTGGCCGAGACCCAGTACTTC. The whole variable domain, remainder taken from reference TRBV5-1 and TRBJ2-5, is KAGVTQTPRYLIKTRGQQVTLSCSPISGHRSVSWYQQTPGQGLQFLFEYFSETQRNKGNFPGRFSGRQFSNSRSEMNVSTLELGDSALYLCASSMEALAETQYFGPGTRLLVL.

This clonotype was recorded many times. CDR3 sequence: CASSRGLAGVNEQYF. The CDR3 region has the DNA TGTGCCAGCAGTCGAGGACTAGCGGGAGTTAACGAGCAGTACTTC. The V call is TRBV28, the J call TRBJ2-7; 13 nucleotides line up with TRBD2. CDR1 and CDR2 (germline): MDHEN, SYDVKM. Germline trimming cut 5 bases from V and 5 bases from J; bases unmatched to any gene: 6. This CDR3 is built from 15 residues.

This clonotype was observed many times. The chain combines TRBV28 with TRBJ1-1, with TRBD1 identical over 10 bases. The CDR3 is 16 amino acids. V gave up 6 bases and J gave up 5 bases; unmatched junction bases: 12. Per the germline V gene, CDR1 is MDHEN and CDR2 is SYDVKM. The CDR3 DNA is TGTGCCAGCAGCCCGGGACAGGGGCCCGGAGGAACTGAAGCTTTCTTT. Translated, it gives CASSPGQGPGGTEAFF.

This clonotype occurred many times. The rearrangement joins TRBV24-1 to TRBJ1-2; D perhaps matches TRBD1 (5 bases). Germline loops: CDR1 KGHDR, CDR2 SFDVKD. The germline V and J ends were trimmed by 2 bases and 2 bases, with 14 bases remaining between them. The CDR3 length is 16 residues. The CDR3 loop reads CATSDSNRDGNYGYTF. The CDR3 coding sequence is TGTGCCACCAGTGATTCGAACCGGGACGGAAACTATGGCTACACCTTC.

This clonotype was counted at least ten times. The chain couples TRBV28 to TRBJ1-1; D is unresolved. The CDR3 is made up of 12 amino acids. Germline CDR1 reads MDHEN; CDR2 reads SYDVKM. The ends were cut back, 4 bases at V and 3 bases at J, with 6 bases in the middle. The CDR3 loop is CASSYIYTEAFF. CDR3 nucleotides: TGTGCCAGCAGTTACATCTACACTGAAGCTTTCTTT.

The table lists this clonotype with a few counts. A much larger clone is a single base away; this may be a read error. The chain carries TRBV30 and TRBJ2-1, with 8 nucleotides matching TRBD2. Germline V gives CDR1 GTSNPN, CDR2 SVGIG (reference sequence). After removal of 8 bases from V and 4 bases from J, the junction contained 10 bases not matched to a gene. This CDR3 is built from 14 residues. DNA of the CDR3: TGTGCCCATCAAGTTCTAGCGGGTTACAATGAGCAGTTCTTC. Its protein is CAHQVLAGYNEQFF.

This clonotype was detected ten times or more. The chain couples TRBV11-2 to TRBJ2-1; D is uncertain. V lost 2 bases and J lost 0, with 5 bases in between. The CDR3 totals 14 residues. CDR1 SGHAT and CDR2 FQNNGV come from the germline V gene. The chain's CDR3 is CASSLYDSYNEQFF. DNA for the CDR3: TGTGCCAGCAGCTTATACGACTCCTACAATGAGCAGTTCTTC.

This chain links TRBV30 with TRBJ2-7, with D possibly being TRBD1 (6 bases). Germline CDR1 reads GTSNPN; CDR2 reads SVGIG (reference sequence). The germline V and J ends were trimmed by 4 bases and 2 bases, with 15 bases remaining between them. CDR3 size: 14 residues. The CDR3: CAWIRRTATYEQYF. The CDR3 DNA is TGTGCCTGGATCCGTAGGACAGCTACCTACGAGCAGTACTTC.

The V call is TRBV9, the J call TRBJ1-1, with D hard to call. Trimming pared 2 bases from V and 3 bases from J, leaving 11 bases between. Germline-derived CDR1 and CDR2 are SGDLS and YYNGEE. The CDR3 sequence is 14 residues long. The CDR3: CASSVEPSDTEAFF. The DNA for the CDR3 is TGTGCCAGCAGCGTGGAACCTAGCGACACTGAAGCTTTCTTT.

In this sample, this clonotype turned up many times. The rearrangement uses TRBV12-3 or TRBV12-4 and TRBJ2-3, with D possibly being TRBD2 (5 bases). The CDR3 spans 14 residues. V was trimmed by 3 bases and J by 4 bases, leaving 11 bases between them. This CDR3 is CASSFTREPDTQYF. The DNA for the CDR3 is TGTGCCAGCAGTTTCACTAGGGAGCCAGATACGCAGTATTTT.

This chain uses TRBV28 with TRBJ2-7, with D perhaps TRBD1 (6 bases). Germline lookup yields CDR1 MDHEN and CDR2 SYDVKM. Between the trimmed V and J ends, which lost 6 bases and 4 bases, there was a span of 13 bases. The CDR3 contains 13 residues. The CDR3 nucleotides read TGTGCCAGCAGGTATTACAGGGATTACGAGCAGTACTTC. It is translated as CASRYYRDYEQYF.

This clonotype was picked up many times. In nucleotides, the CDR3 is TGTGCCAGCAGCTTAGGTCCCGGAGAAGAGACCCAGTACTTC. It translates to CASSLGPGEETQYF. The chain combines TRBV7-3 with TRBJ2-5, with D unresolved. The CDR3 has 14 residues. In germline, CDR1 is SGHTA, CDR2 FQGTGA. Trimming removed 2 bases from V and 3 bases from J, with 10 bases in between.

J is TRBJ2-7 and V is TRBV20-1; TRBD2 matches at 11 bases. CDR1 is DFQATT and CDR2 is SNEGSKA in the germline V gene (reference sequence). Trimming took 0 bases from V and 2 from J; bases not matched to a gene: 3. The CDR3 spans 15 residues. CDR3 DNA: TGCAGTGCTAGAGATCCACTAGCGGGGGCCTACGAGCAGTACTTC. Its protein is CSARDPLAGAYEQYF.

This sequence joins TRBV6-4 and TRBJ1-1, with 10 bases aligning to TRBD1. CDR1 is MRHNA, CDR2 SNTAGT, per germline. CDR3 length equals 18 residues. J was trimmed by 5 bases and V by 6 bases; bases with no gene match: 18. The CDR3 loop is CASSAPSRDRGFWTEAFF. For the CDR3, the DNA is TGTGCCAGCAGCGCCCCTAGCCGGGACAGGGGATTTTGGACTGAAGCTTTCTTT.

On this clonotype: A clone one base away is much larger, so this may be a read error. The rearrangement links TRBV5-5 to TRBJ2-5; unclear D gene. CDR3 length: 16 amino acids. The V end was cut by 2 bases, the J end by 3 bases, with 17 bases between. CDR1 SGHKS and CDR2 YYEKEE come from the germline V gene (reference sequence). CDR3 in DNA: TGTGCCAGCAGCTTCGGCAGGCGAGGTCGGGAAGAGACCCAGTACTTC. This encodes CASSFGRRGREETQYF.

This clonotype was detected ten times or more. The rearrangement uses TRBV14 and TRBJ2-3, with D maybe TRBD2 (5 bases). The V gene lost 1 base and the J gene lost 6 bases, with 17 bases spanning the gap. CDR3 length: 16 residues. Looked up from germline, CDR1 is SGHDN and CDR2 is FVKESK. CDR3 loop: CASSQVPSPGRDTQYF. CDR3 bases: TGTGCCAGCAGCCAAGTTCCTAGCCCGGGTCGGGATACGCAGTATTTT.

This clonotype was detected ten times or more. CDR3 sequence (DNA): TGTGCCAGCAGTGAATCTGTTCTGGATTATGGCTACACCTTC. It yields the protein CASSESVLDYGYTF. The chain joins TRBV2 to TRBJ1-2, with D hard to call. Germline V CDR1 and CDR2: SNHLY, FYNNEI. The ends were cut back, 2 bases at V and 5 bases at J, with 12 bases in the middle. This CDR3 has 14 amino acids.